A single sample gave rise to the 29 T cell receptor beta chains below, sequenced in a study of PD-1 blockade in classical Hodgkin lymphoma. Measured with immunoSEQ multiplex PCR; TCRdb has only the in-frame clones, and not every one. The top ten hold roughly 24% of the sample, which has some 15,000 clones, around 88% seen once. There was relapse after autologous stem cell transplantation in every patient, and there was variation in brentuximab vedotin exposure. Sequenced here: peripheral blood mononuclear cells (PBMCs), sampled before the second cycle of nivolumab. The source of these receptors is a human donor with classical Hodgkin lymphoma.

The genes are TRBV5-1 and TRBJ2-7, with D maybe TRBD1 (5 bases). V gave up 3 bases and J gave up 5 bases, with 6 bases separating them. The germline CDR1 and CDR2 sequences are SGHRS and YFSETQ. The CDR3 length is 11 residues. The chain's CDR3 is CASSWGHEQYF. DNA of the CDR3: TGCGCCAGCAGCTGGGGCCACGAGCAGTACTTC.

This chain joins TRBV12-5 and TRBJ1-4; unclear D gene. This CDR3 contains 13 residues. V was shortened by 4 bases and J by 5 bases, with 8 bases between the two germline ends. CDR1 and CDR2 from the germline V gene are LGHNT and FRNRAP. The CDR3 here is CASGYTANEKLFF. The CDR3 DNA reads TGTGCTAGTGGTTACACAGCAAATGAAAAACTGTTTTTT. The complete variable domain, with remaining parts taken from reference TRBV12-5 and TRBJ1-4, reads DARVTQTPRHKVTEMGQEVTMRCQPILGHNTVFWYRQTMMQGLELLAYFRNRAPLDDSGMPKDRFSAEMPDATLATLKIQPSEPRDSAVYFCASGYTANEKLFFGSGTQLSVL.

V and J are TRBV27 and TRBJ1-2; TRBD1 is a possible D gene (5 bases). Per germline, CDR1 MNHEY and CDR2 SMNVEV (reference sequence). This CDR3 comprises 16 residues. Trimming stripped 4 bases from V and 5 bases from J, with 20 bases between. In nucleotides, the CDR3 is TGTGCCAGCAGTTCTAAAGCGTTCGGACAAGTGTATGGCTACACCTTC. It specifies CASSSKAFGQVYGYTF.

This clone was detected only once. The chain joins TRBV2 to TRBJ1-4, with D perhaps matching TRBD1 (6 bases). This CDR3 contains 14 residues. Germline values: CDR1 SNHLY, CDR2 FYNNEI. Trimming left V 4 bases short and J 5 bases short, with 11 bases between. CDR3 sequence: CASSVDSNNEKLFF. Written as DNA, the CDR3 is TGTGCCAGCAGTGTGGACAGCAACAATGAAAAACTGTTTTTT. Based on the CDR3 plus reference TRBV2 and TRBJ1-4, the full variable domain is EPEVTQTPSHQVTQMGQEVILRCVPISNHLYFYWYRQILGQKVEFLVSFYNNEISEKSEIFDDQFSVERPDGSNFTLKIRSTKLEDSAMYFCASSVDSNNEKLFFGSGTQLSVL.

The chain employs TRBV5-6 and TRBJ1-1; D may be TRBD1 (6 bases). The CDR3 runs to 13 residues. The germline gives CDR1 SGHDT, CDR2 YYEEEE. V dropped 0 bases and J dropped 6 bases, with 9 bases sitting between them. For the CDR3, the DNA is TGTGCCAGCAGCTTGGGTGGACAGTCTGAAGCTTTCTTT. The encoded protein is CASSLGGQSEAFF.

The gene calls are TRBV19 and TRBJ1-4; TRBD1 might be the D (5 bases). The CDR3 is made up of 15 amino acids. Trimming took off 7 bases at V and 5 bases at J, with 17 bases between the two ends. CDR1 is LNHDA, CDR2 SQIVND, per germline (reference sequence). The chain's CDR3 is CASIDGAGGNEKLFF. The CDR3 DNA reads as TGTGCCAGTATAGATGGGGCTGGCGGGAATGAAAAACTGTTTTTT.

The chain is built from TRBV5-4 and TRBJ2-1, with no clear D. Trimming stripped 1 base from V and 0 bases from J, with 8 bases between. The CDR3 length is 15 residues. Germline CDR1 SGHNT, CDR2 YYREEE (reference sequence). The DNA for the CDR3 is TGTGCCAGCAGCTTGTCGCTAAACTCCTACAATGAGCAGTTCTTC. It encodes CASSLSLNSYNEQFF.

This clone occurred once. V usage is TRBV5-1 and J usage is TRBJ1-2, with 12 bases fitting TRBD1. V lost 5 bases, J lost 7 bases, and 6 bases stayed unmatched. Germline-derived CDR1 and CDR2 are SGHRS and YFSETQ. The CDR3 sequence is 14 residues long. Here the CDR3 DNA reads TGCGCCAGCAGGGTAGGGACAGGGGGCTTTGGCTACACCTTC. Protein: CASRVGTGGFGYTF.

The chain employs TRBV7-2 and TRBJ2-3, with D perhaps matching TRBD1 or TRBD2 (5 bases each). The CDR3 runs 14 residues. Germline CDR1 is SGHTA and CDR2 is FQGNSA. Trimming cost V 2 bases and J 4 bases, with 10 bases left between them. The CDR3: CASSLSRGADTQYF. Written as DNA, the CDR3 is TGTGCCAGCAGCTTAAGTCGGGGCGCAGATACGCAGTATTTT.

The chain employs TRBV19 and TRBJ2-3, with D possibly matching TRBD1 (6 bases). V lost 6 bases to trimming and J lost 6 bases, with 13 bases between them. Germline V CDR1 and CDR2: LNHDA, SQIVND (reference sequence). This CDR3 has 13 residues. CDR3 sequence reads: CASRNREGDTQYF. The CDR3 DNA follows: TGTGCCAGTAGAAACAGGGAAGGGGATACGCAGTATTTT.

In its sample, this clone was seen a few times. The V gene is TRBV10-1, the J gene TRBJ1-2; no clear D gene. Trimming took off 0 bases at V and 3 bases at J, with 5 bases between the two ends. CDR1 is WNHNN and CDR2 is SYGVQD in the germline V gene (reference sequence). The CDR3 consists of 13 residues. The CDR3 sequence: CASSESADYGYTF. The CDR3 DNA reads TGCGCCAGCAGTGAGTCTGCGGACTATGGCTACACCTTC.

This clone appeared once. As DNA, the CDR3 is TGTGCCAGCTCCCCTGGACAGGATCTTGAAGCTTTCTTT. It is translated as CASSPGQDLEAFF. The rearrangement joins TRBV18 to TRBJ1-1, with 7 bases that match TRBD1. This CDR3 spans 13 amino acids. V dropped 6 bases and J dropped 7; count of bases not matched to a gene: 8. The germline V gene has CDR1 KGHSH and CDR2 LQKENI.

The chain combines TRBV18 with TRBJ1-1; D gene unclear. The CDR3 consists of 14 residues. The V end lost 3 bases, the J end lost 0 bases, and 8 bases lay between the germline ends. The germline V gene encodes CDR1 KGHSH and CDR2 LQKENI. This CDR3 reads CASSPDGMNTEAFF. CDR3 sequence (DNA): TGTGCCAGCTCACCGGACGGTATGAACACTGAAGCTTTCTTT.

This clone is a singleton in its sample. The chain uses TRBV4-1 and TRBJ2-5; a weak D match, TRBD2 (7 bases). The CDR3 has 15 amino acids. CDR1 and CDR2 (germline): MGHRA, YSYEKL. V was shortened by 6 bases and J by 2 bases, with 16 bases between the two germline ends. CDR3 in amino acids: CASSSRGGLQETQYF. In nucleotides, the CDR3 is TGCGCCAGCAGTAGTAGGGGGGGACTACAAGAGACCCAGTACTTC.

This chain connects TRBV5-6 to TRBJ2-7; the D call may be TRBD1 or TRBD2 (5 bases each). Trimming took 5 bases from V and 4 from J, leaving 13 bases between them. This CDR3 is 13 amino acids long. The germline V gene encodes CDR1 SGHDT and CDR2 YYEEEE. The CDR3 region is CASRVDGGYEQYF. The CDR3 coding sequence is TGTGCCAGCAGAGTGGATGGGGGTTACGAGCAGTACTTC.

The rearrangement uses TRBV5-5 and TRBJ2-3; TRBD1 or TRBD2 may be the D gene (5 bases each). V gave up 4 bases and J gave up 2 bases, with 14 bases separating them. The germline CDR1 and CDR2 sequences are SGHKS and YYEKEE (reference sequence). CDR3 length equals 15 residues. The CDR3 region is CASSLITGHTDTQYF. The DNA of the CDR3 is TGTGCCAGCAGCCTCATTACGGGGCACACAGATACGCAGTATTTT.

The V and J genes are TRBV5-4 and TRBJ2-3; the D call may be TRBD1 or TRBD2 (7 bases each). The CDR3 extends over 17 amino acids. The V gene's germline CDR1 is SGHNT and CDR2 YYREEE (reference sequence). Trimming left V 2 bases short and J 4 bases short, with 20 bases between. The CDR3 sequence is CASSLGGRGLSADTQYF. CDR3 coding DNA: TGTGCCAGCAGCTTAGGAGGGAGGGGGCTTTCAGCAGATACGCAGTATTTT.

The J gene is TRBJ1-3, the V gene TRBV4-3; D gene unclear. Germline V gene sequence: CDR1 LGHNA, CDR2 YSLEER. Deletions cut 0 bases from V and 6 bases from J, with 3 bases between. This CDR3 has 12 amino acids. The CDR3 DNA reads TGCGCCAGCAGCCAAGATCTAAACACCATATATTTT. Translated: CASSQDLNTIYF.

CDR3 in amino acids: CASSPQGFNSPLHF. CDR3 bases: TGTGCCAGCAGTCCCCAGGGATTTAATTCACCCCTCCACTTT. This chain joins TRBV6-4 and TRBJ1-6; D possibly corresponds to TRBD1 (5 bases). Trimming pared 5 bases from V and 6 bases from J, leaving 11 bases between. Germline CDR1 MRHNA, CDR2 SNTAGT. This CDR3 contains 14 residues.

The count of this clone is one. The V call is TRBV2, the J call TRBJ2-7; D not resolved. V was clipped by 6 bases and J by 4 bases, with 10 bases between them. Per germline, CDR1 SNHLY and CDR2 FYNNEI. The CDR3 length is 12 residues. In DNA form, the CDR3 reads TGTGCCAGCAGGGGCTTTGGGTACGAGCAGTACTTC. Translated: CASRGFGYEQYF.

The CDR3 DNA is TGTGCCAGCAGCTTAAGGGCAAGCGAGCAGTACTTC. Its translation is CASSLRASEQYF. This rearrangement joins TRBV7-6 to TRBJ2-7, with D unresolved. V was shortened by 2 bases and J by 6 bases, with 8 bases between the two germline ends. This CDR3 has 12 residues. Germline V lookup: CDR1 SGHVS, CDR2 FNYEAQ.

The CDR3 sequence is CASSQESVGGRTQETQYF. CDR3 nucleotide sequence: TGCGCCAGCAGCCAAGAGAGCGTAGGCGGGAGGACCCAAGAGACCCAGTACTTC. The chain links TRBV4-1 to TRBJ2-5; 8 nucleotides align to TRBD2. CDR1 and CDR2 (germline): MGHRA, YSYEKL. The V and J ends lost 0 bases and 1 base, in that order; junction bases with no gene match: 10. The length of the CDR3 is 18 residues.

The chain is built from TRBV10-3 and TRBJ1-6; D might be TRBD1 (6 bases). The germline V gene encodes CDR1 ENHRY and CDR2 SYGVKD. This CDR3 has 17 residues. V lost 2 bases, J lost 9 bases, and 20 bases lay in between. The CDR3 DNA reads TGTGCCATCAGTGAGGTTTCCAGGAGGGGGGCTGGTTCACCCCTCCACTTT. It yields the protein CAISEVSRRGAGSPLHF.

V gene TRBV4-2 combines with J gene TRBJ2-1, with D uncertain. Germline assignment: CDR1 LGHNA and CDR2 YNFKEQ. V gave up 4 bases and J gave up 5 bases, with 9 bases separating them. The CDR3 has 13 residues. The chain's CDR3 is CASSLLFNNEQFF. DNA for the CDR3: TGTGCCAGCAGCCTCCTCTTCAACAATGAGCAGTTCTTC.

This clone was counted once. The chain has TRBV18 and TRBJ1-6; D not certain. Germline CDR1 and CDR2: KGHSH and LQKENI. This CDR3 has 20 residues. The ends were cut back, 4 bases at V and 0 bases at J, with 22 bases in the middle. This CDR3 reads CASSLNHDPSINSYNSPLHF. For the CDR3, the DNA is TGTGCCAGCTCACTAAATCATGACCCGTCAATAAACTCCTATAATTCACCCCTCCACTTT. Full variable domain (rest looked up from reference TRBV18 and TRBJ1-6): NAGVMQNPRHLVRRRGQEARLRCSPMKGHSHVYWYRQLPEEGLKFMVYLQKENIIDESGMPKERFSAEFPKEGPSILRIQQVVRGDSAAYFCASSLNHDPSINSYNSPLHFGNGTRLTVT.

The chain employs TRBV6-4 and TRBJ1-1, with TRBD1 matching over 9 bases. V trimming: 3 bases; J trimming: 4 bases; junction bases outside the gene matches: 15. CDR3 length equals 18 residues. CDR1 is MRHNA, CDR2 SNTAGT, per germline. The CDR3 nucleotides read TGTGCCAGCAGTGAAACTCACGACAGGGGGAAGCTTAGCACTGAAGCTTTCTTT. Protein: CASSETHDRGKLSTEAFF.

The rearrangement uses TRBV18 and TRBJ1-2; 7 bases match TRBD1. Germline-derived CDR1 and CDR2 are KGHSH and LQKENI. CDR3 length: 14 residues. Unmatched junction bases numbered 8, after V lost 2 bases and J lost 8 bases. The CDR3 coding sequence is TGTGCCAGCTCACCAGAAGGACAGGCCGGGGGCTACACCTTC. Protein product: CASSPEGQAGGYTF.

In its sample, this clone is medium-sized. This chain connects TRBV10-1 to TRBJ1-5, with unresolved D. The germline V and J ends were trimmed by 4 bases and 9 bases, with 10 bases remaining between them. Per germline, CDR1 WNHNN and CDR2 SYGVQD (reference sequence). This CDR3 contains 12 residues. The CDR3 bases are TGCGCCAGCAGTGCGGAGGTTTGGCCCCAGCATTTT. Translated, it gives CASSAEVWPQHF.

V is TRBV2 and J is TRBJ1-2; D perhaps matches TRBD1 (5 bases). V lost 6 bases, J lost 2 bases, and 16 bases lay in between. Germline V CDR1 and CDR2: SNHLY, FYNNEI. The CDR3 length is 15 residues. Written as DNA, the CDR3 is TGTGCCAGCAGGGACACCGGACGGGGAAACTATGGCTACACCTTC. The encoded protein is CASRDTGRGNYGYTF.